These 14 T cell receptor beta chains came from one sample sequenced in a study of blood T cell repertoires in COVID-19. The table came from immunoSEQ multiplex PCR; TCRdb's copy has only in-frame clones and leaves some out. This sample carries around 280,000 clones, about nine tenths of them seen once, and the ten largest clones take over 9%. Sequencing used peripheral blood. The receptors here all came from a woman aged 25 to 39 with COVID-19, enrolled during active disease.

V gene TRBV7-2 combines with J gene TRBJ2-7; weak D call: TRBD1 (5 bases). With 3 bases removed from V and 2 bases from J, the gap between germline ends came to 11 bases. This CDR3 contains 14 residues. Germline V gene lookup returns CDR1 SGHTA and CDR2 FQGNSA. The CDR3 DNA reads as TGTGCCAGCAGCTTTCGACAGAACCCCTACGAGCAGTACTTC. It encodes CASSFRQNPYEQYF.

The chain carries TRBV19 and TRBJ2-3; no definite D call. V lost 1 base and J 6 bases, leaving 17 bases between the germline ends. This CDR3 is built from 16 residues. Per the germline V gene, CDR1 is LNHDA and CDR2 is SQIVND (reference sequence). This CDR3 reads CASSIGRAAAKDTQYF. DNA for the CDR3: TGTGCCAGTAGTATAGGCCGCGCGGCGGCTAAGGATACGCAGTATTTT.

The J gene is TRBJ2-1, the V gene TRBV11-2; TRBD1 matches 7 bases. V was pared by 4 bases and J by 15 bases, with 9 bases of the junction left unmatched. This CDR3 spans 12 amino acids. Per germline, CDR1 SGHAT and CDR2 FQNNGV. The CDR3 DNA is TGTGCCAGCAGCTCGTCCGGGACAGTCCTGTTCTTC. This sequence encodes CASSSSGTVLFF.

The chain has TRBV6-5 and TRBJ1-6; D is unclear. The CDR3 runs 15 residues. Trimming removed 5 bases from V and 7 bases from J, with 15 bases in between. The germline V gene encodes CDR1 MNHEY and CDR2 SVGAGI. The CDR3 coding sequence is TGTGCCAGCAGTCTTCTCGGGGTTGGCAATTCACCCCTCCACTTT. Its translation is CASSLLGVGNSPLHF.

This chain links TRBV29-1 with TRBJ1-1; TRBD1 agrees at 11 bases. This CDR3 contains 13 residues. From germline, CDR1 is SQVTM and CDR2 ANQGSEA. Trimming at V came to 7 bases and at J to 5 bases, leaving 6 bases not matched to a gene. For the CDR3, the DNA is TGCAGCGCCCTGGGACAGGGGGATACTGAAGCTTTCTTT. Residues: CSALGQGDTEAFF.

The chain couples TRBV7-9 to TRBJ1-5, with unresolved D. V lost 1 base to trimming and J lost 9 bases, with 16 bases between them. Germline V CDR1 and CDR2: SEHNR, FQNEAQ (reference sequence). The CDR3 is made up of 15 amino acids. CDR3: CASSLEGGQPWPQHF. In DNA form, the CDR3 reads TGTGCCAGCAGCTTAGAGGGAGGGCAGCCATGGCCCCAGCATTTT.

This chain links TRBV5-4 with TRBJ2-5, with TRBD2 identical over 14 bases. The CDR3 has 16 amino acids. Germline V gene lookup returns CDR1 SGHNT and CDR2 YYREEE (reference sequence). The V and J ends lost 4 bases and 4 bases, in that order; junction bases with no gene match: 6. CDR3 protein: CASSQEGTSGRETQYF. In DNA form, the CDR3 reads TGTGCCAGCAGCCAGGAAGGGACTAGCGGGAGAGAGACCCAGTACTTC.

This chain connects TRBV5-1 to TRBJ2-5; D gene uncertain. Germline V CDR1 and CDR2: SGHRS, YFSETQ. This CDR3 is built from 13 residues. With 4 bases removed from V and 2 bases from J, the gap between germline ends came to 9 bases. The CDR3 spells CASSLDLQETQYF. Written as DNA, the CDR3 is TGCGCCAGCAGCCTAGATCTACAAGAGACCCAGTACTTC.

This clone has only a few counts. This chain joins TRBV11-1 and TRBJ1-1, with a possible D match to TRBD1 (6 bases). The V end was cut by 0 bases, the J end by 1 base, with 9 bases between. The CDR3 loop spans 15 amino acids. Germline values: CDR1 SGHAT, CDR2 FQDESV (reference sequence). Here the CDR3 DNA reads TGTGCCAGCAGCTTAGCGACAGGACCGAACACTGAAGCTTTCTTT. Residues: CASSLATGPNTEAFF.

This clone has only one observation. The V and J genes are TRBV6-5 and TRBJ1-6; D remains unclear. CDR1 is MNHEY, CDR2 SVGAGI, per germline. The CDR3 runs 13 residues. V was shortened by 8 bases and J by 6 bases, with 11 bases between the two germline ends. The CDR3 protein is CASWLSLNSPLHF. CDR3 nucleotide sequence: TGTGCCAGCTGGTTGAGCCTTAATTCACCCCTCCACTTT.

The chain uses TRBV12-3 or TRBV12-4 and TRBJ2-7, with D maybe TRBD2 (5 bases). This CDR3 region has 12 residues. The V and J ends lost 8 bases and 5 bases respectively, with 13 bases between them. The CDR3 DNA follows: TGTGCCAGCCGATTCTCGGAGGACGAGCAGTACTTC. Translating it yields CASRFSEDEQYF.

Points on this clone: One junction end disagrees with the germline gene, perhaps due to a read error. J is TRBJ1-3 and V is TRBV6-5; 9 positions agree with TRBD1. Germline values: CDR1 MNHEY, CDR2 SVGAGI. CDR3 length equals 13 residues. In nucleotides, the CDR3 is TGTGCCAGCAGTTACCGCACCTGGACAGGGGCCGTTTTT. Amino acid sequence: CASSYRTWTGAVF.

The rearrangement links TRBV24-1 to TRBJ2-1, with TRBD1 matching 9 bases. Germline lookup yields CDR1 KGHDR and CDR2 SFDVKD. CDR3 length: 18 residues. J lost 2 bases, V lost 9 bases, and 16 bases had no gene match. The CDR3 region is CATGGQGARGRAYNEQFF. CDR3 bases: TGTGCCACCGGGGGACAGGGAGCGCGGGGGAGAGCCTACAATGAGCAGTTCTTC.

The V and J genes are TRBV27 and TRBJ2-7; 10 bases map to TRBD1. CDR1 and CDR2 from the germline V gene are MNHEY and SMNVEV (reference sequence). The CDR3 has 13 amino acids. V lost 3 bases and J lost 6; bases outside the gene matches: 2. CDR3 residues: CASSFGQGGEQYF. DNA for the CDR3: TGTGCCAGCAGTTTTGGACAGGGGGGCGAGCAGTACTTC.